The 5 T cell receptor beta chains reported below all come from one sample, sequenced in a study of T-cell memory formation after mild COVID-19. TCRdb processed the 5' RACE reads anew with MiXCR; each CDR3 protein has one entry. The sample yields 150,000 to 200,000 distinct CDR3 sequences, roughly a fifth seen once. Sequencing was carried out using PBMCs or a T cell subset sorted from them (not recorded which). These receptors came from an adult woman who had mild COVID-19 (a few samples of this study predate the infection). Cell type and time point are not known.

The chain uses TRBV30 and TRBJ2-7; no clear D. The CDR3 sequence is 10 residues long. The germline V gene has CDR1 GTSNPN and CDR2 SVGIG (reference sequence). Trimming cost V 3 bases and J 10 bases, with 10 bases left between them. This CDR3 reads CAWRSSVQYF. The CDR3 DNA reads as TGTGCCTGGAGATCGAGCGTTCAGTACTTC.

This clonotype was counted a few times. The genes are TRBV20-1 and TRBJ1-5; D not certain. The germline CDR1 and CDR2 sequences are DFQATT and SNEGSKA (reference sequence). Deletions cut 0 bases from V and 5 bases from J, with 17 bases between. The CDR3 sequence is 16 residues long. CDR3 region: CSARDFGRSPYQPQHF. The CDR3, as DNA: TGCAGTGCTAGAGATTTCGGGCGCAGCCCGTATCAGCCCCAGCATTTT.

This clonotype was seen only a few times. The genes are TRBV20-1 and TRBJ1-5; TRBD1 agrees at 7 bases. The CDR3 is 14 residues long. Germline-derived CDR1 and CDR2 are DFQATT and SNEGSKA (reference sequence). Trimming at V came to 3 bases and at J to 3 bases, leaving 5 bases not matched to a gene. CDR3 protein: CSASVTGPNQPQHF. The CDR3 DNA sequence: TGCAGTGCTAGTGTGACAGGGCCCAATCAGCCCCAGCATTTT.

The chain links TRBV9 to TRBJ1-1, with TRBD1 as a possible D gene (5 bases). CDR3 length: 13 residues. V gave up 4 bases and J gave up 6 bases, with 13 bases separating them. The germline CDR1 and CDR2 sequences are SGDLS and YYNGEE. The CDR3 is CASSPQGKAEAFF. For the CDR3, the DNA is TGTGCCAGCAGCCCCCAGGGTAAGGCTGAAGCTTTCTTT.

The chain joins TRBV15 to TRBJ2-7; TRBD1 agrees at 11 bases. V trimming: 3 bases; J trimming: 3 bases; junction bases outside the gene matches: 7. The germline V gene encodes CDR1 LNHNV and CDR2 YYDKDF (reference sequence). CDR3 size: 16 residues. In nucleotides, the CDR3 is TGTGCCACCAGCAGCCCGGACAGGGGGCAAGGCTACGAGCAGTACTTC. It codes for CATSSPDRGQGYEQYF.